The entry below gives a single T cell receptor beta chain sequence along with its context. Its specificity is unknown. V was cut by 2 bases and J by 2 bases, with 6 bases left in between. CDR1 is MGHRA and CDR2 is YSYEKL in the germline V gene. This CDR3 region has 13 residues. All of the donors were Caucasians in good health. Using its own MiXCR run on the 5' RACE reads, TCRdb lists one record per CDR3 protein. The sample includes around 370,000 distinct CDR3 sequences, 7% to 9.5% of them seen just once. This sample was taken from a study of identical twins. Findings and caveats of the study: Compared with unrelated sharing, twin-shared out-of-frame alpha sequences had more low-probability sequences. For cord blood, abundant beta clonotypes had fewer insertions, unlike memory repertoires, which showed none.

Sequencing used naive T cells sorted from blood. V gene TRBV4-1 combines with J gene TRBJ1-1; D call uncertain. The TCR comes from a woman aged 50 to 65 in good health. In nucleotides, the CDR3 is TGCGCCAGCAGCCAAATAATTAACACTGAAGCTTTCTTT. This translates into CASSQIINTEAFF.